The 22 T cell receptor beta chains below all came from one sample that was sequenced in a study of cytomegalovirus exposure and HLA in healthy donors. The primer mix had 60 Vbeta and 13 Jbeta primers. Some clones are missing from TCRdb's copy, which holds only in-frame ones; the method was immunoSEQ multiplex PCR. Among about 130,000 clones listed, 70% to 85% were seen once. The source material was PBMCs. The source is a boy under 18 in good health and CMV-seronegative.

V is TRBV4-1 and J is TRBJ2-1, with TRBD1 matching 9 bases. J was trimmed by 7 bases and V by 0 bases; bases with no gene match: 10. Germline V gene data show CDR1 as MGHRA and CDR2 as YSYEKL. The CDR3 totals 17 residues. The CDR3, as DNA: TGCGCCAGCAGCCAAGATCCTCTCGGACAGGGGCGTAATGAGCAGTTCTTC. This gives the protein CASSQDPLGQGRNEQFF.

The rearrangement uses TRBV7-9 and TRBJ2-2, with D perhaps matching TRBD2 (5 bases). V lost 1 base and J lost 8, with 11 bases in between. CDR1 SEHNR and CDR2 FQNEAQ come from the germline V gene (reference sequence). The CDR3 totals 14 residues. CDR3 sequence: CASSLELRGGELFF. The CDR3 nucleotides read TGTGCCAGCAGCTTAGAGCTCCGGGGTGGGGAGCTGTTTTTT.

This chain links TRBV30 with TRBJ2-7; D call uncertain. This CDR3 contains 12 residues. V was cut by 0 bases and J by 6 bases, with 9 bases left in between. Germline-derived CDR1 and CDR2 are GTSNPN and SVGIG (reference sequence). The CDR3 DNA sequence: TGTGCCTGGAGTGTCTCGGGTGGCGAGCAGTACTTC. Its protein product is CAWSVSGGEQYF. The full variable domain, with the rest looked up from reference TRBV30 and TRBJ2-7, is SQTIHQWPATLVQPVGSPLSLECTVEGTSNPNLYWYRQAAGRGLQLLFYSVGIGQISSEVPQNLSASRPQDRQFILSSKKLLLSDSGFYLCAWSVSGGEQYFGPGTRLTVT.

The chain uses TRBV5-4 and TRBJ1-1; 7 nucleotides agree with TRBD1. Germline V gene sequence: CDR1 SGHNT, CDR2 YYREEE (reference sequence). V shed 0 bases and J 7 bases; nucleotides not matched to a gene: 9. The CDR3 spans 15 residues. The CDR3 sequence is CASSLGTGWIDEAFF. As DNA, the CDR3 is TGTGCCAGCAGCTTGGGGACAGGATGGATTGATGAAGCTTTCTTT.

The V call is TRBV5-6, the J call TRBJ2-7; tentative D call: TRBD2 (5 bases). The germline V gene has CDR1 SGHDT and CDR2 YYEEEE. V lost 4 bases and J lost 2, with 10 bases in between. The length of the CDR3 is 13 residues. CDR3 sequence (DNA): TGTGCCAGCAGCAGGAGGCGGCCCTACGAGCAGTACTTC. Protein sequence: CASSRRRPYEQYF.

The J gene is TRBJ2-7, the V gene TRBV5-4; 9 positions agree with TRBD2. The germline V gene has CDR1 SGHNT and CDR2 YYREEE (reference sequence). CDR3 length: 14 residues. Trimming cost V 4 bases and J 6 bases; bases outside gene matches: 8. CDR3 bases: TGTGCCAGCAGCCCGGGACTAGCACGGGGCGAGCAGTACTTC. It codes for CASSPGLARGEQYF.

V and J are TRBV5-4 and TRBJ1-4; no firm D call. The CDR3 covers 14 residues. The ends were cut back, 7 bases at V and 5 bases at J, with 15 bases in the middle. Germline CDR1 SGHNT, CDR2 YYREEE (reference sequence). CDR3 in amino acids: CASATGRTNEKLFF. CDR3 sequence (DNA): TGTGCCAGCGCCACCGGGAGAACAAATGAAAAACTGTTTTTT.

The CDR3 reads CASSSRLAGFNNEQFF. The CDR3 bases are TGTGCCAGCAGCTCCCGACTAGCGGGCTTTAACAATGAGCAGTTCTTC. The gene calls are TRBV7-9 and TRBJ2-1, with 10 bases matching TRBD2. Looked up from germline, CDR1 is SEHNR and CDR2 is FQNEAQ (reference sequence). There are 16 residues in the CDR3. The V segment lost 4 bases and the J segment 5 bases; nucleotides outside the gene matches: 8.

V gene TRBV7-9 combines with J gene TRBJ1-2, with D possibly TRBD1 on 5 matching bases. The CDR3 covers 14 residues. Germline CDR1 is SEHNR and CDR2 is FQNEAQ (reference sequence). V was cut by 5 bases and J by 8 bases, with 18 bases left in between. In DNA, the CDR3 is TGTGCCAGCAGCCTCGGGGGGGTATCCGGCGGCTACACCTTC. Translating it yields CASSLGGVSGGYTF.

This clone was counted only a few times. The gene calls are TRBV18 and TRBJ2-7; TRBD2 aligns across 12 bases. Germline CDR1 is KGHSH and CDR2 is LQKENI. V trimming: 3 bases; J trimming: 5 bases; junction bases outside the gene matches: 5. CDR3 length: 15 amino acids. The CDR3 sequence: CASSPIGLAGNEQYF. The CDR3 region has the DNA TGTGCCAGCTCACCTATAGGACTAGCGGGAAACGAGCAGTACTTC.

CDR3 amino acids: CASSSRAAAYGYTF. As DNA, the CDR3 is TGTGCCAGCAGCTCCAGGGCTGCGGCCTATGGCTACACCTTC. The chain carries TRBV5-6 and TRBJ1-2, with D tentatively TRBD1 (5 bases). The CDR3 extends over 14 amino acids. V lost 3 bases to trimming and J lost 4 bases, with 13 bases between them. Germline CDR1 reads SGHDT; CDR2 reads YYEEEE.

This sequence joins TRBV7-9 and TRBJ1-2; the D gene is possibly TRBD1 (6 bases). Trimming shortened V by 2 bases and J by 4 bases, and 17 bases separated the two germline ends. This CDR3 has 16 amino acids. Germline loops: CDR1 SEHNR, CDR2 FQNEAQ (reference sequence). CDR3 DNA: TGTGCCAGCAGCTTATTATCCAGGGGATTAGGCTATGGCTACACCTTC. It translates to CASSLLSRGLGYGYTF.

V gene TRBV7-9 combines with J gene TRBJ2-5, with D tentatively TRBD2 (5 bases). Germline assignment: CDR1 SEHNR and CDR2 FQNEAQ (reference sequence). The ends were cut back, 3 bases at V and 4 bases at J, with 12 bases in the middle. CDR3 length equals 14 residues. CDR3 bases: TGTGCCAGCAGCTTCCCAGAGGGAGTAGAGACCCAGTACTTC. Protein product: CASSFPEGVETQYF.

The chain recombines TRBV5-6 with TRBJ1-5; no clear D. V dropped 4 bases and J dropped 0 bases, with 14 bases sitting between them. Germline CDR1 SGHDT, CDR2 YYEEEE. The CDR3 runs 16 residues. The CDR3 region is CASSPGGVYSNQPQHF. Here the CDR3 DNA reads TGTGCCAGCAGCCCCGGCGGTGTTTATAGCAATCAGCCCCAGCATTTT.

This clone was seen only a few times. The gene calls are TRBV7-8 and TRBJ2-5; 10 bases agree with TRBD1. This CDR3 has 16 residues. The V segment lost 4 bases and the J segment 5 bases; nucleotides outside the gene matches: 10. Looked up from germline, CDR1 is SGHVS and CDR2 is FQNEAQ. CDR3 loop: CASSSHRDRGQETQYF. CDR3 DNA sequence: TGTGCCAGCAGCTCCCACAGGGACAGGGGACAGGAGACCCAGTACTTC.

This chain uses TRBV5-1 with TRBJ1-1, with 7 nucleotides matching TRBD1. Germline V gene lookup returns CDR1 SGHRS and CDR2 YFSETQ. Trimming cost V 0 bases and J 6 bases; bases outside gene matches: 5. The CDR3 spans 14 residues. The CDR3 sequence: CASSLGDRAPEAFF. CDR3 sequence (DNA): TGCGCCAGCAGCTTGGGAGACAGGGCCCCTGAAGCTTTCTTT.

The chain has TRBV19 and TRBJ1-3, with no clear D. Trimming pared 5 bases from V and 0 bases from J, leaving 8 bases between. The CDR3 has 14 residues. Germline-derived CDR1 and CDR2 are LNHDA and SQIVND (reference sequence). CDR3 sequence reads: CASSLLDSGNTIYF. The CDR3 DNA is TGTGCCAGTAGTCTCCTAGACTCTGGAAACACCATATATTTT.

CDR3 amino acids: CSVRGQGKYGQYF. CDR3 nucleotides: TGCAGCGTTCGGGGACAGGGAAAATATGGGCAGTACTTC. The rearrangement joins TRBV29-1 to TRBJ2-7; 9 bases fit TRBD1. V was clipped by 5 bases and J by 9 bases; unmatched bases: 11. Germline V gene data show CDR1 as SQVTM and CDR2 as ANQGSEA. CDR3 size: 13 residues.

This chain joins TRBV9 and TRBJ1-1, with TRBD1 matching 8 bases. This CDR3 spans 13 amino acids. Germline CDR1 is SGDLS and CDR2 is YYNGEE. The junction had 0 bases not matched to a gene; V was cut back by 1 base and J by 4 bases. In nucleotides, the CDR3 is TGTGCCAGCAGCGTAACAGGGGGCACTGAAGCTTTCTTT. Amino acids: CASSVTGGTEAFF. Complete variable domain (other parts from reference TRBV9 and TRBJ1-1): DSGVTQTPKHLITATGQRVTLRCSPRSGDLSVYWYQQSLDQGLQFLIQYYNGEERAKGNILERFSAQQFPDLHSELNLSSLELGDSALYFCASSVTGGTEAFFGQGTRLTVV.

This rearrangement joins TRBV19 to TRBJ2-7; 10 bases agree with TRBD1. Germline V gene lookup returns CDR1 LNHDA and CDR2 SQIVND (reference sequence). J was trimmed by 0 bases and V by 10 bases; bases with no gene match: 3. The CDR3 totals 13 residues. The CDR3 is CATRDRGSYEQYF. The CDR3 DNA is TGTGCCACCCGGGACAGGGGCTCCTACGAGCAGTACTTC.

V and J are TRBV7-9 and TRBJ2-7; TRBD2 matches at 10 bases. The germline V gene encodes CDR1 SEHNR and CDR2 FQNEAQ (reference sequence). This CDR3 contains 13 residues. V lost 5 bases to trimming and J lost 6 bases; unmatched junction nucleotides: 4. This CDR3 is CASSLSGRAEQYF. The CDR3 DNA sequence: TGTGCCAGCAGCCTAAGCGGGAGGGCCGAGCAGTACTTC.

The V call is TRBV18, the J call TRBJ1-2, with D uncertain. Per the germline V gene, CDR1 is KGHSH and CDR2 is LQKENI. The CDR3 covers 13 residues. Between the trimmed V and J ends, which lost 6 bases and 4 bases, there was a span of 12 bases. CDR3 nucleotide sequence: TGTGCCAGCTCCCTTGGAGCTGGCTATGGCTACACCTTC. This translates into CASSLGAGYGYTF.